The 22 T cell receptor beta chains given below trace back to one sample, sequenced in a study of blood T cell repertoires in COVID-19. Using immunoSEQ multiplex PCR, the repertoire was profiled, and TCRdb retains in-frame clones only, with some absent. The repertoire holds 55,000 to 75,000 clones, with around four fifths as singletons. Sequencing used peripheral blood. The receptors stem from a human donor in a cohort sampled during active COVID-19.

The V call is TRBV4-1, the J call TRBJ1-1; 10 positions agree with TRBD1. The germline CDR1 and CDR2 sequences are MGHRA and YSYEKL. The ends lost 3 bases at V and 4 bases at J; junction bases unmatched: 2. The CDR3 is 14 amino acids. CDR3 in DNA: TGCGCCAGCAGCCAGTGGACAGGGGGCACTGAAGCTTTCTTT. Translated, it gives CASSQWTGGTEAFF.

This rearrangement joins TRBV20-1 to TRBJ2-7; 13 nucleotides align to TRBD2. This CDR3 has 16 amino acids. Germline CDR1 and CDR2: DFQATT and SNEGSKA (reference sequence). Trimming at V came to 3 bases and at J to 1 base, leaving 6 bases not matched to a gene. For the CDR3, the DNA is TGCAGTGCTAGTGAAGGACTAGCGGGAGCTTCCTACGAGCAGTACTTC. It yields the protein CSASEGLAGASYEQYF.

This chain connects TRBV6-5 to TRBJ1-6, with unresolved D. This CDR3 comprises 12 residues. V gave up 2 bases and J gave up 9 bases, with 5 bases separating them. Germline CDR1 is MNHEY and CDR2 is SVGAGI. For the CDR3, the DNA is TGTGCCAGCAGTTACGCAGGTTCACCCCTCCACTTT. It encodes CASSYAGSPLHF.

This CDR3 reads CASSPLAGGPTDTQYF. In DNA, the CDR3 is TGTGCCAGCTCACCCTTAGCGGGGGGGCCCACAGATACGCAGTATTTT. This chain connects TRBV18 to TRBJ2-3; TRBD2 aligns across 11 bases. After removal of 3 bases from V and 2 bases from J, the junction contained 4 bases not matched to a gene. Germline V gene lookup returns CDR1 KGHSH and CDR2 LQKENI. CDR3 length equals 16 residues.

This chain joins TRBV7-2 and TRBJ2-7, with D possibly being TRBD1 (6 bases). V lost 4 bases, J lost 9 bases, and 13 bases lay in between. This CDR3 is built from 12 residues. Germline CDR1 SGHTA, CDR2 FQGNSA. The CDR3 DNA sequence: TGTGCCAGCAGCTCGACCGACAGGAGGCAGTACTTC. Translating gives CASSSTDRRQYF.

This clone has just a few counts. This chain's CDR3 is CASKRGRELFF. The CDR3 coding sequence is TGTGCCAGCAAGCGGGGCCGGGAGCTGTTTTTT. The J gene is TRBJ2-2, the V gene TRBV6-5, with 7 bases identical to TRBD2. The CDR3 contains 11 residues. The trim removed 7 bases at V and 9 bases at J, leaving 2 bases unmatched. Per germline, CDR1 MNHEY and CDR2 SVGAGI.

The J gene is TRBJ1-1, the V gene TRBV5-1, with D unclear. CDR1 is SGHRS, CDR2 YFSETQ, per germline. CDR3 length: 14 residues. Trimming took off 0 bases at V and 5 bases at J, with 11 bases between the two ends. The CDR3 region is CASSLGGAGTEAFF. The CDR3 nucleotides read TGCGCCAGCAGCTTGGGAGGAGCGGGGACTGAAGCTTTCTTT.

The V gene is TRBV7-3, the J gene TRBJ2-5; 7 positions match TRBD1. The germline gives CDR1 SGHTA, CDR2 FQGTGA. The CDR3 has 14 amino acids. Germline trimming cut 5 bases from V and 1 base from J; bases unmatched to any gene: 4. CDR3 sequence: CASSPTGLQETQYF. As DNA, the CDR3 is TGTGCCAGCAGCCCGACAGGGCTCCAAGAGACCCAGTACTTC.

The chain is built from TRBV6-5 and TRBJ2-5; no clear D. Between the trimmed V and J ends, which lost 10 bases and 1 base, there was a span of 19 bases. The CDR3 extends over 15 amino acids. CDR1 and CDR2 from the germline V gene are MNHEY and SVGAGI. The CDR3: CATNPWAGGQETQYF. CDR3 DNA: TGTGCCACAAACCCTTGGGCCGGTGGCCAAGAGACCCAGTACTTC.

This rearrangement joins TRBV6-1 to TRBJ2-7; D is unresolved. Germline CDR1 is MNHNS and CDR2 is SASEGT. V was cut by 0 bases and J by 6 bases, with 9 bases left in between. The CDR3 runs to 13 residues. The CDR3 sequence is CASSEAALFEQYF. CDR3 nucleotide sequence: TGTGCCAGCAGTGAAGCGGCCCTCTTCGAGCAGTACTTC.

The chain recombines TRBV6-1 with TRBJ1-2, with TRBD1 identical over 8 bases. From germline, CDR1 is MNHNS and CDR2 SASEGT. The CDR3 has 18 residues. J gave up 4 bases and V 4 bases, and 17 bases lay outside the gene matches. The CDR3 sequence: CASSGGRQGALPPYGYTF. The CDR3 DNA reads as TGTGCCAGCAGTGGGGGGAGGCAGGGGGCTCTGCCCCCCTATGGCTACACCTTC.

The chain has TRBV28 and TRBJ1-1, with a possible D match to TRBD1 (5 bases). The germline gives CDR1 MDHEN, CDR2 SYDVKM. Trimming shortened V by 3 bases and J by 1 base, and 6 bases separated the two germline ends. This CDR3 has 13 residues. The CDR3 sequence is CASSLGQNTEAFF. The CDR3 DNA reads as TGTGCCAGCAGTTTGGGGCAGAACACTGAAGCTTTCTTT.

The V gene is TRBV9, the J gene TRBJ2-1; weak D call: TRBD1 (6 bases). The CDR3 loop spans 15 amino acids. Trimming pared 1 base from V and 6 bases from J, leaving 14 bases between. The germline CDR1 and CDR2 sequences are SGDLS and YYNGEE. CDR3 region: CASSVQGGPGNEQFF. The CDR3 nucleotides read TGTGCCAGCAGCGTACAAGGGGGTCCTGGCAATGAGCAGTTCTTC.

The rearrangement joins TRBV7-9 to TRBJ2-3; TRBD2 might be the D (5 bases). Germline V CDR1 and CDR2: SEHNR, FQNEAQ (reference sequence). V was shortened by 2 bases and J by 4 bases, with 13 bases between the two germline ends. This CDR3 spans 15 amino acids. For the CDR3, the DNA is TGTGCCAGCAGCTTAACTGGGAGTAGAGCAGATACGCAGTATTTT. This encodes CASSLTGSRADTQYF.

The V and J genes are TRBV5-6 and TRBJ2-5; 7 bases align to TRBD2. CDR3 length equals 15 residues. V shed 4 bases and J 5 bases; nucleotides not matched to a gene: 11. The germline V gene encodes CDR1 SGHDT and CDR2 YYEEEE. The CDR3 spells CASSIRTSWGETQYF. The CDR3 DNA is TGTGCCAGCAGCATACGGACTAGTTGGGGGGAGACCCAGTACTTC.

This chain connects TRBV20-1 to TRBJ2-3; D may be TRBD1 (5 bases). The CDR3 covers 14 residues. Trimming stripped 3 bases from V and 3 bases from J, with 13 bases between. Germline loops: CDR1 DFQATT, CDR2 SNEGSKA (reference sequence). This chain's CDR3 is CSASDGRVTDTQYF. The CDR3 DNA sequence: TGCAGTGCTAGTGACGGCAGGGTAACAGATACGCAGTATTTT.

The chain has TRBV7-6 and TRBJ2-5; 9 bases map to TRBD2. Germline CDR1 SGHVS, CDR2 FNYEAQ. This CDR3 region has 15 residues. The J segment lost 2 bases and the V segment lost 2 bases, leaving 3 bases of the junction unmatched. The CDR3 loop reads CASSLQRGVQETQYF. The DNA of the CDR3 is TGTGCCAGCAGCTTACAGCGGGGGGTTCAAGAGACCCAGTACTTC. The full variable domain, with the rest looked up from reference TRBV7-6 and TRBJ2-5, is GAGVSQSPRYKVTKRGQDVALRCDPISGHVSLYWYRQALGQGPEFLTYFNYEAQQDKSGLPNDRFSAERPEGSISTLTIQRTEQRDSAMYRCASSLQRGVQETQYFGPGTRLLVL.

This clone was seen only a few times. The chain recombines TRBV7-8 with TRBJ2-3, with a possible D match to TRBD2 (6 bases). The ends were cut back, 3 bases at V and 0 bases at J, with 13 bases in the middle. This CDR3 has 16 residues. Germline V gene data show CDR1 as SGHVS and CDR2 as FQNEAQ. CDR3 nucleotides: TGTGCCAGCAGCTTGCGGGGTGGGGCTAGCACAGATACGCAGTATTTT. It codes for CASSLRGGASTDTQYF.

This clone was seen only a few times. V is TRBV3-1 (or the pseudogene TRBV3-2) and J is TRBJ2-7; D might be TRBD2 (5 bases). The CDR3 consists of 16 residues. V shed 3 bases and J shed 0 bases, with 15 bases lying between them. Germline CDR1 LGHDT, CDR2 YNNKEL (reference sequence). The CDR3 loop is CASSHGPPGLSYEQYF. As DNA, the CDR3 is TGTGCCAGCAGCCATGGACCCCCCGGACTCTCCTACGAGCAGTACTTC.

The V gene is TRBV5-4, the J gene TRBJ1-3, with D uncertain. V lost 3 bases to trimming and J lost 4 bases, with 11 bases between them. The CDR3 is 14 residues long. Germline V gives CDR1 SGHNT, CDR2 YYREEE (reference sequence). CDR3 sequence: CASSSQSNGNTIYF. The CDR3 DNA follows: TGTGCCAGCAGCTCGCAGTCGAACGGAAACACCATATATTTT.

The V call is TRBV2, the J call TRBJ1-2; possibly TRBD1 for D (6 bases). V shed 6 bases and J shed 4 bases, with 15 bases lying between them. The CDR3 loop spans 14 amino acids. The germline V gene has CDR1 SNHLY and CDR2 FYNNEI. As DNA, the CDR3 is TGTGCCAGCAGCCCCAGGGGAAAAGTCTATGGCTACACCTTC. Translation gives CASSPRGKVYGYTF. The complete variable domain, with remaining parts taken from reference TRBV2 and TRBJ1-2, reads EPEVTQTPSHQVTQMGQEVILRCVPISNHLYFYWYRQILGQKVEFLVSFYNNEISEKSEIFDDQFSVERPDGSNFTLKIRSTKLEDSAMYFCASSPRGKVYGYTFGSGTRLTVV.

The chain combines TRBV29-1 with TRBJ2-1, with 8 bases lining up with TRBD1. V dropped 8 bases and J dropped 4; count of bases not matched to a gene: 16. This CDR3 contains 16 residues. Germline V gene lookup returns CDR1 SQVTM and CDR2 ANQGSEA. CDR3 bases: TGCAGCTACGGGCCACACAACAGGGGGGTGTACAATGAGCAGTTCTTC. Residues: CSYGPHNRGVYNEQFF.